This T cell receptor beta chain was sequenced in a study of CD8+CD57+ T cells in acquired aplastic anemia. CDR1 SGHRS and CDR2 YFSETQ come from the germline V gene. This CDR3 spans 16 amino acids. The germline V and J ends were trimmed by 4 bases and 3 bases, with 17 bases remaining between them. Both TCR beta VDJ combination and CDR3 sequence profiling were carried out. Genomic DNA was the template for this profiling. One entry per CDR3 protein results from TCRdb running MiXCR on the reads. The sample lists 400,000 to 450,000 distinct CDR3 sequences; 60% to 80% were seen once. This clonotype originated in a human donor in good health, serving as a control. Input material: sorted CD4+, CD8+, or CD8+CD57+ T cells (not recorded which) from PBMCs. The chain has TRBV5-1 and TRBJ1-3, with a tentative D call TRBD1 (5 bases). The CDR3 region is CASSKGPMGDGNTIYF. The CDR3 DNA reads as TGCGCCAGCAGCAAGGGACCGATGGGCGATGGAAACACCATATATTTT.